Below, one T cell receptor (beta chain) is given with its context. Its antigen is as yet unknown. The germline V gene encodes CDR1 SNHLY and CDR2 FYNNEI. The CDR3 consists of 14 residues. Trimming pared 3 bases from V and 1 base from J, leaving 9 bases between. This sample was taken from a study of OX40 agonist ivuxolimab in advanced cancers. The overall study: Administration of intravenous ivuxolimab to patients occurred every 2 weeks at 0.01 to 10 mg/kg.

The assay was immunoSEQ multiplex PCR, and TCRdb's table has in-frame clones only and misses some. The sample gives 45,000 to 60,000 clones, approximately 87% of which show up once; about a tenth is in the top ten. Broader study findings: More expanded clones were found, on average, in CD8+ than in CD4+ T cells.

The chain carries TRBV2 and TRBJ1-1; the D is unclear. This TCR was recovered from an adult with an advanced solid tumor such as melanoma, head and neck, liver or kidney cancer. Sequencing was performed on CD4+ or CD8+ T cells sorted from blood, taken in a trial of the OX40 agonist ivuxolimab. The CDR3 region has the DNA TGTGCCAGCAGTGACTTAGCTACGAACACTGAAGCTTTCTTT. Encoded protein: CASSDLATNTEAFF.